This passage covers 20 T cell receptor beta chains from one sample sequenced in a study of blood T cell repertoires in COVID-19. TCRdb's table, derived via immunoSEQ multiplex PCR, lists solely in-frame clones and lacks some. The sample comprises a few hundred thousand clones, nearly 90% of which are singletons, and 4% to 5% rests with the top ten. Sequencing input: peripheral blood. All receptors derive from a woman aged 35 to 49 who had recovered from COVID-19.

This rearrangement joins TRBV4-2 to TRBJ2-4; 7 bases are a match to TRBD1. The trim removed 1 base at V and 0 bases at J, leaving 6 bases unmatched. Germline lookup yields CDR1 LGHNA and CDR2 YNFKEQ. This CDR3 has 17 residues. CDR3 loop: CASSQVWDSLAKNIQYF. The CDR3 DNA reads TGTGCCAGCAGCCAAGTTTGGGACAGTTTAGCCAAAAACATTCAGTACTTC.

The V gene is TRBV5-6, the J gene TRBJ2-2, with D unresolved. V was clipped by 2 bases and J by 7 bases, with 3 bases between them. The CDR3 extends over 11 amino acids. Germline-derived CDR1 and CDR2 are SGHDT and YYEEEE. CDR3 in DNA: TGTGCCAGCAGCTTTCACGGGGAGCTGTTTTTT. Its protein is CASSFHGELFF. Combining the CDR3 with reference TRBV5-6 and TRBJ2-2 gives the whole variable domain DAGVTQSPTHLIKTRGQQVTLRCSPKSGHDTVSWYQQALGQGPQFIFQYYEEEERQRGNFPDRFSGHQFPNYSSELNVNALLLGDSALYLCASSFHGELFFGEGSRLTVL.

The chain couples TRBV11-2 to TRBJ2-2; D is ambiguous. Trimming stripped 2 bases from V and 1 base from J, with 17 bases between. The CDR3 runs 18 residues. Per the germline V gene, CDR1 is SGHAT and CDR2 is FQNNGV. CDR3: CASSLQVVVGVNTGELFF. The CDR3 DNA is TGTGCCAGCAGCTTACAAGTCGTCGTCGGTGTGAACACCGGGGAGCTGTTTTTT.

The chain carries TRBV9 and TRBJ2-3, with TRBD2 as a possible D gene (6 bases). The CDR3 runs 15 residues. Deletions cut 2 bases from V and 1 base from J, with 11 bases between. Germline V gene data show CDR1 as SGDLS and CDR2 as YYNGEE. The CDR3 protein is CASSVTSQRTDTQYF. In DNA, the CDR3 is TGTGCCAGCAGCGTGACTAGTCAACGCACAGATACGCAGTATTTT.

This chain uses TRBV30 with TRBJ1-2; the D is unclear. This CDR3 spans 14 amino acids. CDR1 is GTSNPN, CDR2 SVGIG, per germline (reference sequence). Trimming shortened V by 2 bases and J by 3 bases, and 13 bases separated the two germline ends. For the CDR3, the DNA is TGTGCCTGGAGTTTAGAGAGATCGTACTATGGCTACACCTTC. Translation: CAWSLERSYYGYTF.

The CDR3 protein is CASREGAEAFF. The CDR3 DNA reads TGTGCCAGCAGGGAGGGCGCTGAAGCTTTCTTT. The chain links TRBV2 to TRBJ1-1; D remains unclear. The length of the CDR3 is 11 residues. The germline V gene has CDR1 SNHLY and CDR2 FYNNEI. V was pared by 6 bases and J by 6 bases, with 8 bases between.

This clone was seen only once. The CDR3, as DNA: TGTGCCAGCAGCCAGACAGGGGGACACCAAGAGACCCAGTACTTC. Its protein is CASSQTGGHQETQYF. V is TRBV5-5 and J is TRBJ2-5; 9 bases map to TRBD1. CDR1 is SGHKS, CDR2 YYEKEE, per germline (reference sequence). The CDR3 consists of 15 residues. V gave up 4 bases and J gave up 0 bases; unmatched junction bases: 4.

The chain has TRBV5-6 and TRBJ1-2, with TRBD1 matching over 9 bases. The J segment lost 2 bases and the V segment lost 3 bases, leaving 5 bases of the junction unmatched. The CDR3 has 15 amino acids. CDR1 and CDR2 (germline): SGHDT, YYEEEE. The CDR3 DNA reads as TGTGCCAGCAGCTCAACAGGGGGCAAAAACTATGGCTACACCTTC. It codes for CASSSTGGKNYGYTF.

This clone was recorded once. The chain recombines TRBV4-3 with TRBJ1-2; D perhaps matches TRBD1 (6 bases). Trimming pared 0 bases from V and 5 bases from J, leaving 22 bases between. From germline, CDR1 is LGHNA and CDR2 YSLEER. CDR3 length: 18 amino acids. The CDR3 region is CASSQEVGGPGHGYGYTF. The CDR3 nucleotides read TGCGCCAGCAGCCAAGAAGTAGGCGGGCCGGGACACGGTTATGGCTACACCTTC.

This sequence joins TRBV3-1 (or the pseudogene TRBV3-2) and TRBJ1-2, with 7 bases lining up with TRBD1. The CDR3 is 15 amino acids. The J segment lost 3 bases and the V segment lost 2 bases, leaving 6 bases of the junction unmatched. Germline V gene lookup returns CDR1 LGHDT and CDR2 YNNKEL (reference sequence). DNA of the CDR3: TGTGCCAGCAGCCAAACTTGGACAGGAGACTATGGCTACACCTTC. This sequence encodes CASSQTWTGDYGYTF.

The chain uses TRBV19 and TRBJ1-5, with 7 bases identical to TRBD1. CDR3 length: 14 residues. Unmatched junction bases numbered 5, after V lost 3 bases and J lost 6 bases. CDR1 LNHDA and CDR2 SQIVND come from the germline V gene (reference sequence). The chain's CDR3 is CASSITAGGQPQHF. The CDR3 coding sequence is TGTGCCAGTAGTATTACGGCAGGGGGTCAGCCCCAGCATTTT.

The chain combines TRBV30 with TRBJ2-3, with 8 bases fitting TRBD2. Germline V CDR1 and CDR2: GTSNPN, SVGIG (reference sequence). CDR3 size: 16 residues. The J segment lost 4 bases and the V segment lost 2 bases, leaving 11 bases of the junction unmatched. The CDR3 DNA reads TGTGCCTGGAGTTCCGGGACTAGGAGGGCCTCAGATACGCAGTATTTT. Translation: CAWSSGTRRASDTQYF.

This clone was counted a single time. The chain recombines TRBV27 with TRBJ2-1, with D perhaps TRBD1 (6 bases). The CDR3 totals 17 residues. CDR1 and CDR2 from the germline V gene are MNHEY and SMNVEV (reference sequence). V was pared by 5 bases and J by 6 bases, with 23 bases between. CDR3 sequence reads: CASSLQNTGSWGNEQFF. The CDR3 DNA reads as TGTGCCAGCAGTCTCCAAAACACAGGGTCCTGGGGCAATGAGCAGTTCTTC.

J is TRBJ2-1 and V is TRBV10-3; weak D call: TRBD1 (6 bases). The CDR3 runs 13 residues. Trimming removed 6 bases from V and 5 bases from J, with 11 bases in between. Per germline, CDR1 ENHRY and CDR2 SYGVKD. The CDR3 loop reads CAIRWDTHNEQFF. CDR3 DNA sequence: TGTGCCATCAGGTGGGACACCCACAATGAGCAGTTCTTC.

The chain recombines TRBV6-2 or TRBV6-3 with TRBJ1-3; D is unclear. Germline V gene data show CDR1 as MNHEY and CDR2 as SVGEGT. Trimming shortened V by 2 bases and J by 0 bases, and 11 bases separated the two germline ends. The length of the CDR3 is 16 residues. CDR3 in amino acids: CASSYDLGSSGNTIYF. The CDR3 DNA is TGTGCCAGCAGTTACGATCTCGGGAGCTCTGGAAACACCATATATTTT.

CDR3 region: CAISESLTEFYGYTF. Here the CDR3 DNA reads TGTGCCATCAGTGAGTCGCTAACCGAGTTCTATGGCTACACCTTC. The chain recombines TRBV10-3 with TRBJ1-2, with unresolved D. The CDR3 is made up of 15 amino acids. Germline lookup yields CDR1 ENHRY and CDR2 SYGVKD. The ends were cut back, 0 bases at V and 4 bases at J, with 12 bases in the middle.

The sample holds one count of this clone. The V call is TRBV12-3 or TRBV12-4, the J call TRBJ1-6; D is undetermined. The CDR3 runs to 13 residues. V was cut by 2 bases and J by 10 bases, with 9 bases left in between. The CDR3 spells CASSLNGNSPLHF. The CDR3 DNA reads TGTGCCAGCAGTTTAAACGGTAACTCACCCCTCCACTTT.

The chain has TRBV27 and TRBJ1-6, with D maybe TRBD1 (5 bases). V gave up 10 bases and J gave up 7 bases, with 11 bases separating them. Germline V CDR1 and CDR2: MNHEY, SMNVEV (reference sequence). The CDR3 consists of 12 residues. The CDR3 here is CATRGGNSPLHF. The CDR3 DNA reads as TGTGCCACCCGGGGGGGAAATTCACCCCTCCACTTT.

CDR3: CASIRSRVPAEQFF. CDR3 coding DNA: TGTGCCAGCATACGATCCCGGGTCCCCGCTGAGCAGTTCTTC. The V gene is TRBV6-5, the J gene TRBJ2-1; no reliable D call. This CDR3 spans 14 amino acids. Germline V lookup: CDR1 MNHEY, CDR2 SVGAGI. The ends were cut back, 7 bases at V and 9 bases at J, with 19 bases in the middle.

The CDR3 nucleotides are TGTGCCAGCAGCTCGGGAGGTGGGTTGAACACTGAAGCTTTCTTT. Translation gives CASSSGGGLNTEAFF. This chain links TRBV5-6 with TRBJ1-1; D remains ambiguous. Germline values: CDR1 SGHDT, CDR2 YYEEEE. Trimming pared 3 bases from V and 0 bases from J, leaving 12 bases between. This CDR3 comprises 15 residues. The full variable domain, with the rest looked up from reference TRBV5-6 and TRBJ1-1, is DAGVTQSPTHLIKTRGQQVTLRCSPKSGHDTVSWYQQALGQGPQFIFQYYEEEERQRGNFPDRFSGHQFPNYSSELNVNALLLGDSALYLCASSSGGGLNTEAFFGQGTRLTVV.